Each of the 22 T cell receptor beta chains below was sequenced from the same sample in a study of blood T cell repertoires in COVID-19. The protocol was immunoSEQ multiplex PCR, while the TCRdb copy is restricted to in-frame clones and leaves out a portion. In the table there are about 310,000 clones, approximately 88% of which are singletons. What was sequenced was PBMCs or T cells enriched from blood (not recorded which). These receptors originate from a man between 60 and 75 years old who had recovered from COVID-19.

This clone was recorded once. The rearrangement joins TRBV5-1 to TRBJ2-1, with TRBD2 matching 9 bases. Trimming cost V 3 bases and J 2 bases; bases outside gene matches: 18. CDR1 is SGHRS, CDR2 YFSETQ, per germline. The length of the CDR3 is 20 residues. DNA for the CDR3: TGCGCCAGCAGCTCGCAAGGGCTAGCGGGAACTTTGGGGACCTACAATGAGCAGTTCTTC. Translation gives CASSSQGLAGTLGTYNEQFF.

The V gene is TRBV2, the J gene TRBJ2-1; 8 bases fit TRBD1. Germline loops: CDR1 SNHLY, CDR2 FYNNEI. The CDR3 is made up of 15 amino acids. Trimming cost V 6 bases and J 6 bases; bases outside gene matches: 10. CDR3 DNA sequence: TGTGCCAGCAGCGAAAACCTAGACAGGGGCAATGAGCAGTTCTTC. The encoded protein is CASSENLDRGNEQFF.

This clone showed up just once. The chain uses TRBV6-5 and TRBJ2-5; 9 bases match TRBD1. V dropped 5 bases and J dropped 5; count of bases not matched to a gene: 6. The CDR3 runs 14 residues. Germline V gives CDR1 MNHEY, CDR2 SVGAGI. The DNA for the CDR3 is TGTGCCAGCAGTACCGGGACAGGGTGGGAGACCCAGTACTTC. This sequence encodes CASSTGTGWETQYF.

This clone was seen a single time. The chain recombines TRBV2 with TRBJ1-2; TRBD1 matches 7 bases. CDR1 is SNHLY, CDR2 FYNNEI, per germline. The CDR3 contains 12 residues. After removal of 4 bases from V and 8 bases from J, the junction contained 4 bases not matched to a gene. The CDR3 sequence is CASSGDSHGYTF. CDR3 nucleotide sequence: TGTGCCAGCAGTGGGGACAGCCACGGCTACACCTTC.

The chain employs TRBV3-1 (or the pseudogene TRBV3-2) and TRBJ2-2; 7 nucleotides line up with TRBD1. Germline V gene sequence: CDR1 LGHDT, CDR2 YNNKEL (reference sequence). The length of the CDR3 is 15 residues. V lost 7 bases and J lost 3; bases outside the gene matches: 8. The CDR3 DNA is TGTGCCAGCACCCTAGGGGGCCGGGACACCGGGGAGCTGTTTTTT. Its translation is CASTLGGRDTGELFF.

V and J are TRBV3-1 (or the pseudogene TRBV3-2) and TRBJ1-1, with D maybe TRBD1 (5 bases). This CDR3 spans 15 amino acids. Trimming removed 1 base from V and 0 bases from J, with 9 bases in between. Germline V lookup: CDR1 LGHDT, CDR2 YNNKEL (reference sequence). CDR3 nucleotides: TGTGCCAGCAGCCAAGGCGGCAGGGTGAACACTGAAGCTTTCTTT. This encodes CASSQGGRVNTEAFF.

This clone was seen once. The V call is TRBV5-1, the J call TRBJ1-5; D ambiguous. Trimming removed 4 bases at V and 4 bases at J, with 12 bases between. CDR1 is SGHRS, CDR2 YFSETQ, per germline. The CDR3 contains 14 residues. The CDR3 bases are TGCGCCAGCAGCGCCGGACGGGGAAATCAGCCCCAGCATTTT. Residues: CASSAGRGNQPQHF.

The genes are TRBV2 and TRBJ1-1; 7 nucleotides match TRBD1. Trimming removed 6 bases from V and 9 bases from J; junction bases left unmatched: 13. The V gene's germline CDR1 is SNHLY and CDR2 FYNNEI. This CDR3 is built from 14 residues. The CDR3 DNA reads as TGTGCCAGCAGCGTGACAGGGTCCGAAGGGAAAGCTTTCTTT. Protein: CASSVTGSEGKAFF.

The gene calls are TRBV6-5 and TRBJ2-2; 11 bases line up with TRBD1. This CDR3 has 15 residues. J was trimmed by 6 bases and V by 2 bases; bases with no gene match: 2. Germline assignment: CDR1 MNHEY and CDR2 SVGAGI. In DNA, the CDR3 is TGTGCCAGCAGTTACCCGGGACAGGGGGCCGGGGAGCTGTTTTTT. Translation gives CASSYPGQGAGELFF.

The chain has TRBV5-1 and TRBJ1-3, with D possibly being TRBD1 (6 bases). Trimming took 4 bases from V and 0 from J, leaving 11 bases between them. The CDR3 consists of 15 residues. CDR1 and CDR2 (germline): SGHRS, YFSETQ. The CDR3 is CASSGIGGSGNTIYF. CDR3 nucleotide sequence: TGCGCCAGCAGCGGGATAGGGGGCTCTGGAAACACCATATATTTT.

This chain links TRBV10-1 with TRBJ2-2; D possibly uses TRBD1 or TRBD2 (7 bases each). This CDR3 contains 24 residues. Per the germline V gene, CDR1 is WNHNN and CDR2 is SYGVQD (reference sequence). Trimming pared 6 bases from V and 5 bases from J, leaving 43 bases between. Here the CDR3 reads CASREDRMGRGRAMKLGPTGELFF. Written as DNA, the CDR3 is TGCGCCAGCAGGGAGGACAGGATGGGTAGGGGGAGGGCAATGAAGCTTGGGCCGACCGGGGAGCTGTTTTTT.

This rearrangement joins TRBV18 to TRBJ2-2; 8 bases fit TRBD2. There are 15 residues in the CDR3. Germline values: CDR1 KGHSH, CDR2 LQKENI. V shed 4 bases and J 5 bases; nucleotides not matched to a gene: 6. The CDR3 sequence is CASSQSGSETGELFF. In DNA, the CDR3 is TGTGCCAGCTCACAAAGCGGGAGTGAAACCGGGGAGCTGTTTTTT.

This chain uses TRBV11-2 with TRBJ2-1, with D unclear. Germline CDR1 SGHAT, CDR2 FQNNGV. CDR3 size: 17 residues. Trimming took 2 bases from V and 0 from J, leaving 14 bases between them. The CDR3 DNA sequence: TGTGCCAGCAGCTTATCCCGACTTACCTTCTCCTACAATGAGCAGTTCTTC. It translates to CASSLSRLTFSYNEQFF.

The chain combines TRBV5-4 with TRBJ1-2; 10 nucleotides line up with TRBD1. The CDR3 is made up of 14 amino acids. V lost 2 bases to trimming and J lost 7 bases; unmatched junction nucleotides: 5. The germline gives CDR1 SGHNT, CDR2 YYREEE (reference sequence). The CDR3 nucleotides read TGTGCCAGCAGCTTCTGGACAGGGGGAAGTGGCTACACCTTC. Its protein product is CASSFWTGGSGYTF.

V usage is TRBV15 and J usage is TRBJ2-7; TRBD2 agrees at 12 bases. Germline loops: CDR1 LNHNV, CDR2 YYDKDF (reference sequence). The J segment lost 5 bases and the V segment lost 4 bases, leaving 6 bases of the junction unmatched. CDR3 length equals 15 residues. The CDR3 loop reads CATSTRLAGDHEQYF. CDR3 coding DNA: TGTGCCACCAGCACTCGACTAGCGGGAGACCACGAGCAGTACTTC.

This clone has more than one count but fewer than ten. Other DNA sequences from this sample encode an identical CDR3 as well. V gene TRBV18 combines with J gene TRBJ2-1; 10 bases map to TRBD2. This CDR3 contains 16 residues. V gave up 6 bases and J gave up 1 base; unmatched junction bases: 6. Germline assignment: CDR1 KGHSH and CDR2 LQKENI. Here the CDR3 reads CASSLQAGGSYNEQFF. The CDR3 region has the DNA TGTGCCAGCTCCCTTCAAGCGGGAGGGTCCTACAATGAGCAGTTCTTC.

The chain is built from TRBV4-3 and TRBJ2-7, with D perhaps matching TRBD2 (6 bases). Trimming took 0 bases from V and 7 from J, leaving 16 bases between them. CDR1 and CDR2 (germline): LGHNA, YSLEER. CDR3 size: 15 residues. The CDR3 protein is CASSQDPGEEQEQYF. The CDR3 nucleotides read TGCGCCAGCAGCCAAGATCCCGGGGAGGAACAAGAGCAGTACTTC.

The chain is built from TRBV10-3 and TRBJ1-1; possibly TRBD1 for D (5 bases). The CDR3 has 16 residues. V was clipped by 3 bases and J by 3 bases, with 17 bases between them. Germline V CDR1 and CDR2: ENHRY, SYGVKD. CDR3 nucleotide sequence: TGTGCCATCAGTGATGTGGGGCTCGGGTCGTACACTGAAGCTTTCTTT. Protein: CAISDVGLGSYTEAFF.

The gene calls are TRBV28 and TRBJ1-1; 8 nucleotides agree with TRBD1. The CDR3 sequence is 14 residues long. J was trimmed by 4 bases and V by 5 bases; bases with no gene match: 6. Germline V gives CDR1 MDHEN, CDR2 SYDVKM. CDR3 nucleotides: TGTGCCAGCAGTCCAGGGGGCTACGGCACTGAAGCTTTCTTT. Its translation is CASSPGGYGTEAFF.

The gene calls are TRBV14 and TRBJ2-4, with 8 bases that match TRBD1. The germline CDR1 and CDR2 sequences are SGHDN and FVKESK. After removal of 4 bases from V and 11 bases from J, the junction contained 13 bases not matched to a gene. The CDR3 consists of 15 residues. In DNA, the CDR3 is TGTGCCAGCAGCCGAACCGGGACAGGCCAAACCTTTCAGTACTTC. It is translated as CASSRTGTGQTFQYF.

This clone was detected once. V and J are TRBV6-1 and TRBJ2-7, with D possibly matching TRBD1 (6 bases). Deletions cut 2 bases from V and 5 bases from J, with 10 bases between. CDR1 MNHNS and CDR2 SASEGT come from the germline V gene. This CDR3 comprises 13 residues. CDR3 sequence: CASSETGFDEQYF. The CDR3 DNA is TGTGCCAGCAGTGAAACAGGGTTTGACGAGCAGTACTTC.

The V call is TRBV5-1, the J call TRBJ2-7; 9 nucleotides line up with TRBD1. Trimming took 2 bases from V and 7 from J; bases not matched to a gene: 7. The germline V gene encodes CDR1 SGHRS and CDR2 YFSETQ. The CDR3 length is 14 residues. The CDR3 nucleotides read TGCGCCAGCAGCTTACTGGACAGGGGTGGAGAGCAGTACTTC. It translates to CASSLLDRGGEQYF.